Listed below are T cell receptor beta chains from one sample, sequenced in a study of blood T cell repertoires in COVID-19. Using immunoSEQ multiplex PCR, the repertoire was profiled, and TCRdb retains in-frame clones only, with some absent. This sample has around 380,000 clones; about 87% occur once, and the top ten carry 1.3%. Sequenced input: PBMCs or T cells enriched from blood (not recorded which). These receptors came from a man aged 30-40 years who had recovered from COVID-19. Each CDR3 is given with its conserved first and last residue. A D gene is named only where the DNA matches it firmly. The size of a clone is reported for some rows only, either as once, few or many, or as a class for expanded clones.

j_gene: TRBJ1-2
abundance: .
v_gene: TRBV5-1
d_gene: .
CDR3nt: TGCGCCAGCAGCTTAGAACCGCCAGGCTATGGCTACACCTTC
CDR3aa: CASSLEPPGYGYTF

j_gene: TRBJ1-2
abundance: .
v_gene: TRBV28
d_gene: TRBD1
CDR3nt: TGTGCCAGCAGTTCTGATCTACAGGGGAGGCAGAACTATGGCTACACCTTC
CDR3aa: CASSSDLQGRQNYGYTF

j_gene: TRBJ1-3
abundance: .
v_gene: TRBV19
d_gene: .
CDR3nt: TGTGCCAGTAGTGTGTCAGACTCTGGAAACACCATATATTTT
CDR3aa: CASSVSDSGNTIYF

j_gene: TRBJ1-1
abundance: .
v_gene: TRBV4-2
d_gene: .
CDR3nt: TGTGCCAGCAGCCGGGACACCCACACTGAAGCTTTCTTT
CDR3aa: CASSRDTHTEAFF

j_gene: TRBJ1-1
abundance: .
v_gene: TRBV6-1
d_gene: .
CDR3nt: TGTGCCAGCAGTGAAGCCGGGTCCGAAGCTTTCTTT
CDR3aa: CASSEAGSEAFF

j_gene: TRBJ2-5
abundance: many
v_gene: TRBV6-1
d_gene: .
CDR3nt: TGTGCCAGCAGTGAGGGGGGGCTTAGGGAGACCCAGTACTTC
CDR3aa: CASSEGGLRETQYF

j_gene: TRBJ2-3
abundance: few
v_gene: TRBV7-2
d_gene: TRBD2
CDR3nt: TGTGCCAGCAGCTTAGACCCCATCCGGGGGGGGCAGTATTTT
CDR3aa: CASSLDPIRGGQYF

j_gene: TRBJ1-1
abundance: few
v_gene: TRBV5-1
d_gene: TRBD1
CDR3nt: TGCGCCAGCAGGAAAGGGACAGCGCCGACTGAAGCTTTCTTT
CDR3aa: CASRKGTAPTEAFF

j_gene: TRBJ2-3
abundance: .
v_gene: TRBV29-1
d_gene: .
CDR3nt: TGCAGCAAGCGTGGGGGAGGAAGAACAGATACGCAGTATTTT
CDR3aa: CSKRGGGRTDTQYF

j_gene: TRBJ2-2
abundance: .
v_gene: TRBV3-1/TRBV3-2
d_gene: .
CDR3nt: TGTGCCAGCAGCCTCACAGCATTGAACACCGGGGAGCTGTTTTTT
CDR3aa: CASSLTALNTGELFF

j_gene: TRBJ1-5
abundance: .
v_gene: TRBV5-4
d_gene: .
CDR3nt: TGTGCCAGCAGCATGGGGGCCACAGATAATCAGCCCCAGCATTTT
CDR3aa: CASSMGATDNQPQHF

j_gene: TRBJ1-3
abundance: .
v_gene: TRBV20-1
d_gene: .
CDR3nt: TGCAGTGCTAGTCAGGCAGGGCTTACTGGAAACACCATATATTTT
CDR3aa: CSASQAGLTGNTIYF

j_gene: TRBJ1-4
abundance: .
v_gene: TRBV7-8
d_gene: .
CDR3nt: TGTGCCAGCAGCTTACGAGACGGAGGTCGGGGGGAAAAACTGTTTTTT
CDR3aa: CASSLRDGGRGEKLFF

j_gene: TRBJ1-2
abundance: .
v_gene: TRBV4-1
d_gene: TRBD1
CDR3nt: TGCGCCAGCAGCCAAGATGTCCCGGGGACAGTCTATGGCTACACCTTC
CDR3aa: CASSQDVPGTVYGYTF

j_gene: TRBJ1-2
abundance: .
v_gene: TRBV30
d_gene: .
CDR3nt: TGTGCCTGGAGTAGGGGACAAGGAAATGGCTACACCTTC
CDR3aa: CAWSRGQGNGYTF

j_gene: TRBJ1-1
abundance: .
v_gene: TRBV4-1
d_gene: TRBD1
CDR3nt: TGCGCCAGCAGCCGGGCCGGGACAGGGGGGACTGAAGCTTTCTTT
CDR3aa: CASSRAGTGGTEAFF

j_gene: TRBJ2-1
abundance: .
v_gene: TRBV7-9
d_gene: TRBD1
CDR3nt: TGTGCCAGCAGCAAGGTTGGACAGGGGGCGGACAATGAGCAGTTCTTC
CDR3aa: CASSKVGQGADNEQFF

j_gene: TRBJ1-6
abundance: once
v_gene: TRBV6-5
d_gene: TRBD1
CDR3nt: TGTGCCAGCAGTATGACAGGGGGGAAATCACCCCTCCACTTT
CDR3aa: CASSMTGGKSPLHF

j_gene: TRBJ2-5
abundance: .
v_gene: TRBV6-5
d_gene: TRBD1
CDR3nt: TGTGCCAGCAGTTACGACAGGGGCCAAGAGACCCAGTACTTC
CDR3aa: CASSYDRGQETQYF

j_gene: TRBJ1-5
abundance: .
v_gene: TRBV11-3
d_gene: .
CDR3nt: TGTGCCAGCAGCTTAGGGGCAGCCCATCAGCCCCAGCATTTT
CDR3aa: CASSLGAAHQPQHF

j_gene: TRBJ1-2
abundance: .
v_gene: TRBV7-2
d_gene: .
CDR3nt: TGTGCCAGCAGCTTAGACCCAGGCCACTATGGCTACACCTTC
CDR3aa: CASSLDPGHYGYTF

j_gene: TRBJ2-2
abundance: .
v_gene: TRBV10-1
d_gene: .
CDR3nt: TGCGCCAGCAATCCGACAGCCACCGGGGAGCTGTTTTTT
CDR3aa: CASNPTATGELFF